One T cell receptor (beta chain) is described in this entry. The source of the sample is a study of monozygotic twins with inflammatory bowel disease. The length of the CDR3 is 15 residues. Germline V lookup: CDR1 SGHRS, CDR2 YFSETQ. The authors made each sample's cDNA in eight separate reactions. Two nested PCRs, run for roughly 15 and 9 cycles, were applied to TCRalpha and TCRbeta cDNA. Using the 5' RACE reads, TCRdb records one entry per CDR3 protein without DNA. Here the sample table reports 200,000 to 250,000 distinct CDR3 sequences. The sequenced material came from blood. The chain is built from TRBV5-1 and TRBJ2-7. This TCR was recovered from a human donor with ulcerative colitis or Crohn's disease, or a healthy co-twin of an affected twin (not recorded which). CDR3 residues: CASSPVWAGVDEQYF.